Included here is one T cell receptor beta chain sequence, with context. Its antigen is as yet unknown. The CDR3 runs to 15 residues. V lost 3 bases, J lost 0 bases, and 11 bases lay in between. In germline, CDR1 is ENHRY, CDR2 SYGVKD. Sequencing used cDNA as its template, made by extracting RNA and reverse transcribing it. Here immunoSEQ multiplex PCR was the method, and the copy in TCRdb shows in-frame clones only, minus some. The sample records around 150,000 clones, around four fifths being singletons. This entry is derived from a study of CD8+ T cells in alopecia areata. Overall study findings and caveats: Sharing of TCRs across patients appeared less clear than in mice, possibly for HLA-related reasons. Sequencing of scalp samples also captures resident alphabeta T cells of normal skin. Under tofacitinib, numerous expanded lesional clonotypes remained detectable in scalp and blood.

Treatment given: oral pan-JAK inhibitor, 5-10 mg twice daily. The researchers isolated CD4+ and CD8+ T cells from PBMCs by sorting. V gene TRBV10-3 combines with J gene TRBJ2-5; D ambiguous. The source was CD8+ T cells sorted from blood, collected at week 4, from a patient treated with tofacitinib. The TCR comes from a human donor with alopecia areata. CDR3 DNA sequence: TGTGCCATCAGTGATCGGCAGCAAAACCAAGAGACCCAGTACTTC. It specifies CAISDRQQNQETQYF.